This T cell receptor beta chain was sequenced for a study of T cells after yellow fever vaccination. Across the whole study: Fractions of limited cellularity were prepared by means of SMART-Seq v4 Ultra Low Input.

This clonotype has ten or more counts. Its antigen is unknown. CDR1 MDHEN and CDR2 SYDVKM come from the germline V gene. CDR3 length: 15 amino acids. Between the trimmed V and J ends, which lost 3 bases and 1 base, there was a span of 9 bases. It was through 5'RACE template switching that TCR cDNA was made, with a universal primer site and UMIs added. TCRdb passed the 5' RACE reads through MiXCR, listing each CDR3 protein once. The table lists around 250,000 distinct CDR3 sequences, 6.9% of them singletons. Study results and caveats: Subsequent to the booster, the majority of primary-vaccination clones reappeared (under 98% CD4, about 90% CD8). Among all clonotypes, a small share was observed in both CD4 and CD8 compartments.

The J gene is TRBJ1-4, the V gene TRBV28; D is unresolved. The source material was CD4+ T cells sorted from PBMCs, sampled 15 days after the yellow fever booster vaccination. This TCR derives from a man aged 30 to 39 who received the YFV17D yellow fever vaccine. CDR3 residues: CASSFQRRTNEKLFF. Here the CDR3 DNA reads TGTGCCAGCAGTTTCCAAAGGAGAACTAATGAAAAACTGTTTTTT.